This TCR beta chain appears in the sequencing data of a study of beta chain features in type 1 diabetes. Study-level findings and limits: A potential influence of HLA type upon TCRB rearrangement remained unresolved herein. Shortening of TCRB CDR3s, moderate but significant, appeared in all four CD4+ subsets of Type 1 diabetes patients.

Sequencing targeted expressed TCRB transcripts, as all isolated RNA had been reverse transcribed. Produced via immunoSEQ multiplex PCR; TCRdb's table is partial and in-frame only. Of 300,000 to 450,000 clones listed, roughly a fifth are singletons. Trimming removed 5 bases at V and 4 bases at J, with 17 bases between. The CDR3 runs 15 residues. In germline, CDR1 is SNHLY, CDR2 FYNNEI. As regards this clone: Its antigen remains unknown.

The chain uses TRBV2 and TRBJ1-2; D is ambiguous. Sequencing input: naive CD4+ T cells from blood. This receptor was identified in a woman aged 18-29 years in good health. The CDR3 DNA reads as TGTGCCAGCAGTCCCATCGCCGTGGCAGTCTATGGCTACACCTTC. Protein sequence: CASSPIAVAVYGYTF.